This TCR beta chain is from a study of T-cell memory formation after mild COVID-19 (dated by TCRdb to the early 2020s). Notes on the research overall: Most TCR sequence clusters were specific to one of the two donors. Two young, previously healthy adult volunteers, one female and one male, were included in the cohort. Longitudinal TCRalpha and TCRbeta repertoire sequencing tracked T-cell clones expanding and contracting after mild COVID-19 in a couple of donors. What the authors observed across the whole study: From day 15 to 85, contracting clones showed balanced CD4/CD8 phenotypes, whereas a second wave of clones that expanded from day 15 to 37 leaned towards CD4+. The detection of some responding clones in pre-infection memory suggests that pre-existing cross-reactive memory T cells joined the SARS-CoV-2 response. Contracting CD4+ clones were found mainly in CM and EM memory subsets, while CD8+ clones were enriched in EMRA. Whether the second-wave clones peaking on day 37 were SARS-CoV-2 specific was not confirmed. The study included only a couple of mild cases, and larger cohorts that include severe cases with pre-infection samples were judged to be necessary.

Ficoll-Paque density gradient centrifugation was the method used to isolate PBMCs. Sequences SGHAT (CDR1) and FQNNGV (CDR2) are obtained from the germline V gene. Relative to germline, V is 2 bases shorter and J is 4 bases shorter, with 12 bases between their ends. Including cysteine and phenylalanine, the CDR3 has 15 amino acids. Here the CDR3 DNA is all that survives: 45 bases in frame from base 1. About this clonotype itself: The clone's antigen remains unknown. No base-level quality is on record; no much larger clone is a single base apart.

Reads for this sample came from an Illumina NovaSeq 6000. Using 5'RACE with constant-segment primers, TCRalpha and TCRbeta cDNA libraries were constructed, with sample barcodes and unique molecular identifiers added in the process. RNA was extracted from every sample with Trizol reagent. The libraries were amplified in two PCR steps, and the second step added a second sample barcode and Illumina TruSeq adapters. The libraries were sequenced on an Illumina NovaSeq using 2 x 150 bp paired-end reads. On the authors' methods: Reads were demultiplexed and collapsed into UMI-guided consensus sequences with migec v1.2.7. Using mixcr v2.1.11, UMI consensuses were aligned to TRA and TRB V and J templates and then assembled into clonotypes. Expanded or contracted clonotypes were those called significant by both edgeR and NoisET, with noise models trained on biological replicates. For edgeR calls, the thresholds were a false discovery rate-adjusted p below 0.01 and a log2 fold-change of 1. PCA with hierarchical clustering of max-normalized trajectories of the 1000 most abundant clonotypes was used as exploratory dynamics analysis. Separately sequenced CD4+ and CD8+ repertoires were used to assign the CD4 or CD8 phenotype of responding clones. TCRdb took the public reads, trimmed them with fastp at Q25, ran MiXCR for clone calling and kept in-frame beta chains. Rows matching on CDR3 protein sequence are summarized as one entry with the most common DNA and genes. These V and J calls are TCRdb output, not the study's own analysis. This sample lists fewer than 110,000 distinct CDR3 sequences; approximately 15% were detected once. The biggest ten clones account for about 39% of the sample.

Here the chain combines TRBV11-2 and TRBJ2-1; the D call could be TRBD1 or TRBD2, with each sharing 6 bases. The source of this sequence is a man in his late teens or twenties who had mild COVID-19 (a few samples of this study predate the infection). The sample titles of this study are shuffled in the database, so cell type and time point are left out; the donor was told from shared clones. The sequenced sample was PBMCs or a T cell subset sorted from them (not recorded which). Here the CDR3 is given as CASSLSGGTYNEQFF. The DNA sequence reads TGTGCCAGCAGCTTATCCGGGGGCACGTACAATGAGCAGTTCTTC.